Below, 16 T cell receptor beta chains from the same sample are listed, as sequenced in a study of early T cells in non-severe SARS-CoV-2 infection. TCRdb processed the 5' RACE reads anew with MiXCR; each CDR3 protein has one entry. The table shows roughly 58,000 distinct CDR3 sequences, with roughly 10% occurring only once. Sequencing was carried out using whole blood. The receptor set was obtained from an adult who was a healthcare worker with PCR-confirmed SARS-CoV-2 infection or an uninfected control (not recorded which).

The V gene is TRBV28, the J gene TRBJ1-2; D is unresolved. The V end was cut by 8 bases, the J end by 3 bases, with 13 bases between. This CDR3 region has 13 residues. The germline CDR1 and CDR2 sequences are MDHEN and SYDVKM. This CDR3 is CASLKDVDYGYTF. The CDR3 DNA follows: TGTGCCAGCCTTAAGGATGTCGACTATGGCTACACCTTC.

This clonotype has more than one count but fewer than ten. This CDR3 is CASSSYTGTGRLSGNQPQHF. In DNA form, the CDR3 reads TGTGCCAGCAGTTCATATACCGGGACAGGGAGGTTGTCTGGCAATCAGCCCCAGCATTTT. This chain uses TRBV6-5 with TRBJ1-5; 9 nucleotides agree with TRBD1. The germline CDR1 and CDR2 sequences are MNHEY and SVGAGI. The CDR3 has 20 residues. V lost 4 bases, J lost 2 bases, and 18 bases stayed unmatched.

The V gene is TRBV3-1, the J gene TRBJ1-5, with no clear D. From germline, CDR1 is LGHDT and CDR2 YNNKEL (reference sequence). V was trimmed by 0 bases and J by 5 bases, leaving 5 bases between them. CDR3 length: 13 amino acids. CDR3 nucleotide sequence: TGTGCCAGCAGCCAAGATCGGGATCAGCCCCAGCATTTT. Translating it yields CASSQDRDQPQHF.

This clonotype was counted many times. This rearrangement joins TRBV7-8 to TRBJ2-6; possibly TRBD2 for D (6 bases). The germline V gene has CDR1 SGHVS and CDR2 FQNEAQ. Trimming took 6 bases from V and 0 from J, leaving 9 bases between them. The CDR3 extends over 15 amino acids. CDR3 DNA: TGTGCCAGCAGTTCCGGGAGCTCTGGGGCCAACGTCCTGACTTTC. It encodes CASSSGSSGANVLTF.

V gene TRBV5-6 combines with J gene TRBJ2-2; D gene ambiguous. V gave up 2 bases and J gave up 8 bases, with 7 bases separating them. CDR1 is SGHDT, CDR2 YYEEEE, per germline. The CDR3 length is 12 residues. The CDR3, as DNA: TGTGCCAGCAGCTTCCGACTTGGGGAGCTGTTTTTT. Translating it yields CASSFRLGELFF.

The chain joins TRBV4-1 to TRBJ1-2, with D perhaps TRBD1 (6 bases). There are 14 residues in the CDR3. Between the trimmed V and J ends, which lost 0 bases and 4 bases, there was a span of 9 bases. The V gene's germline CDR1 is MGHRA and CDR2 YSYEKL. The CDR3 is CASSQDQGIYGYTF. In DNA, the CDR3 is TGCGCCAGCAGCCAAGATCAGGGGATCTATGGCTACACCTTC.

This clonotype was detected many times. The chain carries TRBV20-1 and TRBJ2-7; D is perhaps TRBD2 (6 bases). The CDR3 has 14 residues. V was cut by 2 bases and J by 1 base, with 12 bases left in between. Looked up from germline, CDR1 is DFQATT and CDR2 is SNEGSKA (reference sequence). CDR3 bases: TGCAGTGCTAGAACAAGTCGGGGGTCCTACGAGCAGTACTTC. Its protein is CSARTSRGSYEQYF.

This clonotype was detected many times. This sequence joins TRBV20-1 and TRBJ2-1; TRBD2 aligns across 10 bases. The length of the CDR3 is 16 residues. In germline, CDR1 is DFQATT, CDR2 SNEGSKA (reference sequence). V dropped 0 bases and J dropped 2; count of bases not matched to a gene: 4. Here the CDR3 reads CSARDRSGRAYNEQFF. In DNA, the CDR3 is TGCAGTGCTAGAGATCGGAGCGGGAGGGCCTACAATGAGCAGTTCTTC.

This clonotype was seen ten or more times. This CDR3 is CSVEDVGLARSYNEQFF. The CDR3, as DNA: TGCAGCGTTGAAGACGTAGGACTAGCTCGCTCCTACAATGAGCAGTTCTTC. The chain uses TRBV29-1 and TRBJ2-1, with 8 bases fitting TRBD2. Trimming cost V 0 bases and J 0 bases; bases outside gene matches: 7. The CDR3 length is 17 residues. Germline V CDR1 and CDR2: SQVTM, ANQGSEA.

For this clonotype: At one of its ends the junction is not consistent with the germline gene, which may arise from a read error. The V gene is TRBV28, the J gene TRBJ1-2; D unresolved. CDR3 length equals 11 residues. Per the germline V gene, CDR1 is MDHEN and CDR2 is SYDVKM. For the CDR3, the DNA is TGTGTCAGCAGTTCCCCGTCTGGCTACACCTTC. Encoded protein: CVSSSPSGYTF.

The sample holds many counts of this clonotype. The genes are TRBV11-3 and TRBJ2-1; tentative D call: TRBD1 (5 bases). Trimming left V 0 bases short and J 10 bases short, with 13 bases between. Looked up from germline, CDR1 is SGHNT and CDR2 is YENEEA. The CDR3 is made up of 14 amino acids. CDR3 loop: CASSLDRRGLEQFF. CDR3 nucleotides: TGTGCCAGCAGCTTAGATCGAAGGGGCTTGGAGCAGTTCTTC.

The CDR3 loop reads CASSVLGTYNEQFF. The CDR3 DNA is TGTGCCAGCAGCGTTCTGGGGACTTACAATGAGCAGTTCTTC. V and J are TRBV11-2 and TRBJ2-1; maybe TRBD2 (6 bases). The V and J ends lost 5 bases and 4 bases respectively, with 12 bases between them. The CDR3 runs to 14 residues. CDR1 SGHAT and CDR2 FQNNGV come from the germline V gene.

This chain uses TRBV12-3 or TRBV12-4 with TRBJ2-7; 10 positions agree with TRBD2. The CDR3 loop spans 12 amino acids. V was clipped by 7 bases and J by 5 bases; unmatched bases: 2. The CDR3 loop reads CASTGTSDEQYF. The CDR3 coding sequence is TGTGCCAGCACGGGGACTAGCGACGAGCAGTACTTC.

Ten or more counts support this clonotype. J is TRBJ2-5 and V is TRBV5-1, with 7 nucleotides matching TRBD1. CDR3 length: 13 residues. The V gene end was trimmed by 4 bases and the J gene end by 2 bases; junction bases not matched to a gene: 2. Germline V CDR1 and CDR2: SGHRS, YFSETQ. In nucleotides, the CDR3 is TGCGCCAGCAGCGGGACAGCTCAAGAGACCCAGTACTTC. Protein product: CASSGTAQETQYF.

This clonotype was found many times. The rearrangement joins TRBV5-1 to TRBJ1-6; 7 nucleotides match TRBD1. CDR1 and CDR2 from the germline V gene are SGHRS and YFSETQ. V lost 5 bases, J lost 13 bases, and 9 bases stayed unmatched. This CDR3 is 13 amino acids long. DNA of the CDR3: TGCGCCAGCAGTTACGACCAGGGGGTCCCCCTCCACTTT. As protein: CASSYDQGVPLHF.

Only a few counts were recorded for this clonotype. The V gene is TRBV21-1, the J gene TRBJ2-4; the tabulated D call, TRBD2, remains unverified against the DNA. TRBV21-1 is given as a pseudogene. CDR3 length equals 16 residues. The DNA of the CDR3 is TGTGCCAGCAACTCGAATTCCGCTCAAGGAGTGGACATTCAGTACTTC. Encoded protein: CASNSNSAQGVDIQYF.